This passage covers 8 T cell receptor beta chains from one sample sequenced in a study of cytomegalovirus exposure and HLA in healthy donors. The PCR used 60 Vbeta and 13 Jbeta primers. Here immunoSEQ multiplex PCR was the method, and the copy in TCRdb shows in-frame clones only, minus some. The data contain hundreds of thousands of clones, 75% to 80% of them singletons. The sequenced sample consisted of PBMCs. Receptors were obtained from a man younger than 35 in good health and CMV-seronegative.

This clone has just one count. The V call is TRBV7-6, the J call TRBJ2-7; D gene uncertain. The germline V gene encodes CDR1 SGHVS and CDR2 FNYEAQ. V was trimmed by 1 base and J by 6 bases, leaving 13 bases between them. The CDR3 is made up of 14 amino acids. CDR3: CASSLDSGGSEQYF. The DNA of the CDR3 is TGTGCCAGCAGCTTAGATTCGGGTGGGTCCGAGCAGTACTTC.

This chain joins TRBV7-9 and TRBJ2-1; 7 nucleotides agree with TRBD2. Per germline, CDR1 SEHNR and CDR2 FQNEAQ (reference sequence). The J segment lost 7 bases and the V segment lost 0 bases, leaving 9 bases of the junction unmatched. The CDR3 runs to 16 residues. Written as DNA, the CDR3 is TGTGCCAGCAGCTTAGCGGCCCTAGCGGCGGCGAATGAGCAGTTCTTC. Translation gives CASSLAALAAANEQFF.

The CDR3 spells CASSPAATGLNYGYTF. The CDR3 DNA reads TGTGCCAGCAGCCCCGCGGCGACAGGGCTTAACTATGGCTACACCTTC. The chain is built from TRBV5-4 and TRBJ1-2, with 7 bases aligning to TRBD1. Per the germline V gene, CDR1 is SGHNT and CDR2 is YYREEE (reference sequence). Losses at the gene ends were 4 bases for V and 1 base for J; bases not matched to a gene: 10. This CDR3 is built from 16 residues.

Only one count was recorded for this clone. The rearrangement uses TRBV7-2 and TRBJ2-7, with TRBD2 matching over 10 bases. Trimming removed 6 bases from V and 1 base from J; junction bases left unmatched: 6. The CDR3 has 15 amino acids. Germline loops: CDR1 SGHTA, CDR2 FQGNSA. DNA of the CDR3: TGTGCCAGCAGACGACCGGGACTAGCGTCCTACGAGCAGTACTTC. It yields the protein CASRRPGLASYEQYF.

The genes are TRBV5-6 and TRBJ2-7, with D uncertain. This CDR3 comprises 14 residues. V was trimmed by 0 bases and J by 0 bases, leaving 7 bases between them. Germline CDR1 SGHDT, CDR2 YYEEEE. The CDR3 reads CASSLGSSSYEQYF. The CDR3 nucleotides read TGTGCCAGCAGCTTGGGGAGCAGCTCCTACGAGCAGTACTTC.

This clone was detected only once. The CDR3 sequence: CASSLLAQGEQFF. The CDR3 DNA follows: TGTGCCAGCAGCTTACTGGCCCAGGGTGAGCAGTTCTTC. This sequence joins TRBV7-3 and TRBJ2-1; D perhaps matches TRBD1 (5 bases). The CDR3 runs to 13 residues. Trimming removed 2 bases from V and 9 bases from J, with 11 bases in between. From germline, CDR1 is SGHTA and CDR2 FQGTGA.

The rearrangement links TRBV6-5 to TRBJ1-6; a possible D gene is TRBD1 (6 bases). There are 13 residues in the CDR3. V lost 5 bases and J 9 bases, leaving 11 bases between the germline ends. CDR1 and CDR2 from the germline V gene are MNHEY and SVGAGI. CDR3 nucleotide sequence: TGTGCCAGCAGTAGACAGGATACTTCACCCCTCCACTTT. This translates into CASSRQDTSPLHF.

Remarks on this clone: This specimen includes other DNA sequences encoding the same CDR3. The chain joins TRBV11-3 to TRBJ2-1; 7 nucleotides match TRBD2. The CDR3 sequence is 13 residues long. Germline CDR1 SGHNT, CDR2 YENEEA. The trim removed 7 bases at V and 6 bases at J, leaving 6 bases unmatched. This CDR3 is CASTASGSNEQFF. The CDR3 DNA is TGTGCCAGCACTGCTAGCGGAAGCAATGAGCAGTTCTTC.